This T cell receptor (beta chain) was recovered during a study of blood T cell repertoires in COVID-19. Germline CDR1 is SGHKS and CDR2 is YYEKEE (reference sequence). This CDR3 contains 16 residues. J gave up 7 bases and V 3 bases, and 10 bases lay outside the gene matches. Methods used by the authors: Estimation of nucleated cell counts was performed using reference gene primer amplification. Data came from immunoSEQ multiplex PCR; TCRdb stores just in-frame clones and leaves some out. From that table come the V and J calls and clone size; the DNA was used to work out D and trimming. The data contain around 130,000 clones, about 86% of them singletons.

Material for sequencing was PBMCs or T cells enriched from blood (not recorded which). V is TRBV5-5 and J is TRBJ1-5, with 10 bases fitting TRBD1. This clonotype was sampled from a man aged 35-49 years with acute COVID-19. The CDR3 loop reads CASSSGTGAFGQPQHF. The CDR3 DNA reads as TGTGCCAGCAGCTCCGGGACAGGGGCGTTCGGGCAGCCCCAGCATTTT.